This TCR beta chain was identified in a study of CD4 T cells in relation to SARS-CoV-2 and coronaviruses (dated by TCRdb to about 2021). In terms of the full investigation: The ViraFEST assay cultured PBMCs with antigen for more than eight days, then sequenced TCR beta CDR3s to find antigen-specific clonal expansions. HLA restriction was mapped for shared crossreactive spike epitopes using patient-derived lymphoblastoid cell lines. At the level of individual TCR clonotypes, the study measured memory CD4+ T cell crossreactivity between SARS-CoV-2 spike protein and common cold coronavirus spike proteins. The Adaptive Biotechnologies TCR-sequencing kit was used to sequence samples from a few pre-COVID donors and the naive versus memory experiments, whereas other data were Illumina-based. An HIV-1 Nef peptide pool or a no-peptide culture served as the negative reference condition. A different TCR-beta assay, based on Illumina, was used to sequence expansion assays from other donors in the study. Study-wide findings and limitations: Crossreactive clones showed significantly weaker SARS-CoV-2-driven expansion than monoreactive clones, consistent with antigenic imprinting. Approximately 60% of donors had memory CD4+ clonotypes that crossrecognized SARS-CoV-2 and at least one common cold coronavirus spike. Because no donor provided both pre-pandemic and post-infection samples, tracing the source of pre-existing responses was limited. Small numbers of patients and of tested TCRs limited the study. Crossreactivity analysis was centred on spike protein, so crossreactivity against other viral proteins was not assessed.

CD4+ T cells from unexposed donors were collected before the COVID-19 pandemic (2011-2018). After about 10 days of culture, CD4+ T cells were isolated with the EasySep CD4+ T cell isolation kit. As far as cell numbers permitted, CD4+ T cells from unexposed donors were tested for reactivity against SARS-CoV-2 S and N as well as four spike pools from common cold coronaviruses. Each well received millions of PBMCs, cultured in IMDM supplemented with approximately 4.5% human AB serum and about 10 IU/ml IL-2. Half of the culture medium was replaced with fresh IL-2-containing medium on days 3 and 7. Each peptide culture condition was generally run in triplicate replicate wells. Leukapheresis product for the unexposed donors was purchased commercially. Ficoll-Paque PLUS gradient centrifugation was used to isolate PBMCs from leukapheresis product or whole blood. PBMCs were either used fresh in the expansion assay or cryopreserved at -140 degrees C. The QIAamp Micro DNA Kit was used to extract genomic DNA from the CD4+ T cells.

The library was obtained by the immunoSEQ multiplex PCR assay. Per the source publication's procedure: During preprocessing, nonproductive sequences were removed, along with CDR3s that did not begin with C, did not end with F or W, or were shorter than 7 amino acids. Antigen-specific clonotypes were called with the MANAFEST web app, based on expansion relative to reference and other culture wells. A clone was considered positive if significant expansion relative to the reference culture was observed in 2 of 3 replicate wells at an FDR below 0.05. Positive clones also required significant expansion versus all other tandem wells and an odds ratio above 5. CDR3 homology was measured as pairwise Levenshtein distance, computed with the stringdist R package after trimming three terminal residues from each end. The table was pulled from immuneACCESS by TCRdb, which kept in-frame rearrangements only. Such tables lose some clones; where checked, under half of the loss comes from unresolved V genes, and the rest has no known cause. Clone size and the V and J calls come from that table; the DNA yielded D and trimming. Across this sample there are around 18,000 clones, with over 60% seen only once. 30% of the sample belongs to the ten largest clones.

In regard to this clone: What this receptor recognizes is not known. No base quality information exists; no much larger clone differs at one position.

Input material: CD4+ T cells from PBMCs, cultured in vitro. This sequence was found in a human donor in good health.

CDR3 sequence: CSADGVAGTYEQYF. The DNA sequence reads TGCAGCGCGGACGGGGTTGCAGGGACCTACGAGCAGTACTTC. Recombination connected TRBV29-1 to TRBJ2-7; the D region may be TRBD1 or TRBD2, each matching 5 bases equally. The CDR3 goes from the cysteine to the phenylalanine over 14 residues. The DNA shown is the 42-base CDR3, in frame from base 1. Trimming at the junction amounts to 7 bases on V and 2 bases on J, and the germline ends lie 18 bases apart. CDR1 and CDR2 are drawn from the germline V gene: SQVTM, ANQGSEA.